Sequencing of this T cell receptor beta chain was carried out in a study of T cells in Graves' hyperthyroidism and ophthalmopathy. Study-wide results and caveats: Separation of ophthalmopathy from stable hyperthyroidism was achieved by a 13 V-J model. In blood, most of the thyroid clonotypes expanded above 0.001 were also present.

V lost 3 bases and J lost 6, with 12 bases in between. Germline lookup yields CDR1 MNHEY and CDR2 SMNVEV (reference sequence). CDR3 length: 14 amino acids. Amplification of TCR beta CDR3 regions used RNA as the template. The study used the HTBI primer set for a first-round RT-PCR of the TCR CDR3. TCRdb fed the multiplex PCR reads into MiXCR, producing one record per CDR3 protein. There are under 350,000 distinct CDR3 sequences in the sample; about an eighth occur only once, and about 37% lies in the top ten. A NOSPECS grade of at least 4, a Clinical Activity Score of at least 3 and duration under 3 months were recorded in ophthalmopathy patients. It was uncontrolled infection, other autoimmune disease, pregnancy or lactation that excluded patients. This clonotype occurred many times. Its antigen is still unknown.

The chain is built from TRBV27 and TRBJ2-1; D is possibly TRBD2 (5 bases). This clonotype was obtained from a woman aged 40 to 55 with Graves' ophthalmopathy. Sequencing was carried out using blood. The CDR3: CASSLRVPINEQFF. Written as DNA, the CDR3 is TGTGCCAGCAGTTTGAGGGTTCCCATCAATGAGCAGTTCTTC.